This TCR beta chain was profiled in a study of blood T cell repertoires in COVID-19. Followed over time, Seattle patients had been enrolled while infection was active. Profiled with immunoSEQ multiplex PCR; TCRdb holds only in-frame clones, not every one. The profile shows roughly 380,000 clones, approximately 89% of them singletons. V was trimmed by 5 bases and J by 6 bases, leaving 14 bases between them. Germline-derived CDR1 and CDR2 are SGHNT and YENEEA. The CDR3 consists of 14 residues. The sample consisted of peripheral blood. The chain is built from TRBV11-3 and TRBJ2-1; the D is unclear. This clonotype originated in a woman in her forties with COVID-19, enrolled during active disease. CDR3 region: CASSPSGAFNEQFF. The CDR3 bases are TGTGCCAGCAGCCCCTCCGGAGCGTTCAATGAGCAGTTCTTC.